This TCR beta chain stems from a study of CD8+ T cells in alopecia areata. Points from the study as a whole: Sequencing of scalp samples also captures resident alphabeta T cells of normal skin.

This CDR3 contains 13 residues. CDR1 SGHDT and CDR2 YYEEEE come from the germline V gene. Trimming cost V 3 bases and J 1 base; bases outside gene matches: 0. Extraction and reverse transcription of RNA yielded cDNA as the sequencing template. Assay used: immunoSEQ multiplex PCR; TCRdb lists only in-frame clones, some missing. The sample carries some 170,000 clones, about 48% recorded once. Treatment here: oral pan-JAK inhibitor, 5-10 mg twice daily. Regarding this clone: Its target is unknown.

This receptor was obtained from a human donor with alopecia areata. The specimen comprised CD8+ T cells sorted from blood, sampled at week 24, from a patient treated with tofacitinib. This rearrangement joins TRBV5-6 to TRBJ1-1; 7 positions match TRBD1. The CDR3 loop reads CASSWDRNTEAFF. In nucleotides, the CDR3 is TGTGCCAGCAGCTGGGACAGGAACACTGAAGCTTTCTTT.